What follows describes a single T cell receptor (beta chain). Its matching antigen is unknown. This sample was taken from a study of brain T cells in children with intractable seizures. The time point denotes: blood from clinic visit 5 months post-surgery; TSC patient then seizure free. The sequenced cases were selected for having the highest brain T cell transcript signatures. This CDR3 has 15 residues. The J segment lost 2 bases and the V segment lost 4 bases, leaving 7 bases of the junction unmatched. CDR1 is SEHNR and CDR2 is FQNEAQ in the germline V gene (reference sequence). Regarding the study as a whole: Only CDR3 sequence similarity suggested viral specificity, without known HCMV serostatus.

Data came from immunoSEQ multiplex PCR; TCRdb stores just in-frame clones and leaves some out. The sample has a few hundred thousand clones, over 85% seen once; the top ten hold around 6%. This receptor was obtained from a boy younger than two with tuberous sclerosis and intractable seizures. Sequencing used peripheral blood, obtained less than 6 months after surgery. This chain joins TRBV7-9 and TRBJ2-7, with 8 bases that match TRBD1. For the CDR3, the DNA is TGTGCCAGCAGCTCCACGGGACAGGACACCTACGAGCAGTACTTC. It yields the protein CASSSTGQDTYEQYF.